A few counts support the clone carrying this TCR beta chain. Its matching antigen is unknown. This sample stems from a study of vaccination and CD4 T cells after COVID-19. Study in general: Collection of post-vaccine samples followed dose two by a median approximately 68 days, spanning a range of 14 to 241.

V lost 2 bases to trimming and J lost 0 bases, with 7 bases between them. The germline CDR1 and CDR2 sequences are DFQATT and SNEGSKA (reference sequence). The CDR3 covers 14 residues. General study findings and limits: Within the convalescent patients, a median approximately 89% of the SARS-CoV-2-reactive clones were ones that appeared only post-vaccination.

Sequencing of DNA taken from cultured CD4+ T cells relied on the Oncomine TCR Beta short-read assay. DNA came from CD4+ T cells after culture. TCRdb reanalysed the PCR reads using MiXCR and keeps one entry per CDR3 protein. The sample lists around 20,000 distinct CDR3 sequences, under 40% occurring once. Time point: late sampling 161 to 241 days after vaccination in three convalescent patients. This sample's treatment: approximately 10-day PBMC culture with coronavirus spike peptide pools or control peptides (ViraFEST assay). Positive SARS-CoV-2 PCR tests in convalescent patients dated from March to December 2020, pre-Alpha, Beta and Delta.

This chain links TRBV20-1 with TRBJ2-2, with D maybe TRBD1 (6 bases). The TCR sequence derives from a human donor who had recovered from COVID-19. The specimen was CD4+ T cells from blood, cultured in vitro, collected about 7 months after SARS-CoV-2 vaccination. This chain's CDR3 is CSARRQANTGELFF. CDR3 bases: TGCAGTGCTAGAAGACAGGCGAACACCGGGGAGCTGTTTTTT.